The present T cell receptor (beta chain) was sequenced within a study of identical twins. Findings of the study overall: Modelling approaches yielded underestimates of out-of-frame TCR alpha sharing between monozygotic twins. Clonotypes of the beta chain that were abundant in cord blood carried fewer insertions (memory repertoires showed none).

Comments on this clonotype: Its target is unknown.

Template switching supplied a universal primer site; unique molecular identifiers were carried on the cDNA. TCRdb fed the 5' RACE reads into MiXCR, producing one record per CDR3 protein. The profile shows roughly 1,500,000 distinct CDR3 sequences, about 32% of them singletons. The sequence derives from a newborn girl in good health. The sample taken for sequencing was cord blood.

In nucleotides, the CDR3 is TGTGCCAGCAGGAATTCTAAAAACAGGGCCAAGGAAGCTTTCTTT. Translating it yields CASRNSKNRAKEAFF. The chain recombines TRBV7-9 with TRBJ1-1; TRBD1 might be the D (6 bases). V was pared by 6 bases and J by 8 bases, with 22 bases between. Looked up from germline, CDR1 is SEHNR and CDR2 is FQNEAQ (reference sequence). The length of the CDR3 is 15 residues.